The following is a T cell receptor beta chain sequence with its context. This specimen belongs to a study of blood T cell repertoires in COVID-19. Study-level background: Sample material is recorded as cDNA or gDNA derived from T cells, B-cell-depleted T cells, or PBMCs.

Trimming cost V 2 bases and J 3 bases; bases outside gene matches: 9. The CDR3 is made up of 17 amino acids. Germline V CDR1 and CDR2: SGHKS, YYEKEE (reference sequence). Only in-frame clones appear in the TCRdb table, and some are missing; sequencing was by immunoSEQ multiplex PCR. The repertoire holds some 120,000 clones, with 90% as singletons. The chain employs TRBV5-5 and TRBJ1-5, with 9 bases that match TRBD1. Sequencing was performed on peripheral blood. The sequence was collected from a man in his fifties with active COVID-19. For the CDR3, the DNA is TGTGCCAGCAGCTTTGGGACAGGGACTTCCACCAATCAGCCCCAGCATTTT. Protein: CASSFGTGTSTNQPQHF. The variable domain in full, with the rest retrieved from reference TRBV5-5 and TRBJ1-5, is DAGVTQSPTHLIKTRGQQVTLRCSPISGHKSVSWYQQVLGQGPQFIFQYYEKEERGRGNFPDRFSARQFPNYSSELNVNALLLGDSALYLCASSFGTGTSTNQPQHFGDGTRLSIL.